The source of this TCR beta chain is a study of blood T cells in healthy people across ages. Primed by a sample-barcoded 5' primer and a J-beta primer mix, a second PCR proceeded for 7 to 11 cycles. Each of the samples gave a minimum of 2.5 million paired-end reads that contained CDR3. TCRdb used MiXCR to reprocess the 5' RACE reads, holding one entry per CDR3 protein. The table lists hundreds of thousands of distinct CDR3 sequences, 58% of them singletons, with 20% to 25% in the top ten. CDR1 and CDR2 (germline): SGDLS, YYNGEE. Trimming cost V 6 bases and J 2 bases; bases outside gene matches: 15. This CDR3 is 17 amino acids long.

J is TRBJ2-5 and V is TRBV9; 8 bases agree with TRBD2. Sequencing was performed on blood. The clonotype originates from a man aged 25-40 years in good health. Written as DNA, the CDR3 is TGTGCCAGCACCCAAAGGCCGATAGCGGGATATCAAGAGACCCAGTACTTC. Translated, it gives CASTQRPIAGYQETQYF.